This TCR beta chain was sequenced in a study of T cell changes during pregnancy in multiple sclerosis. Repertoires were generated with immunoSEQ multiplex PCR, while TCRdb's copy carries only in-frame clones and drops some. The data hold approximately 60,000 clones, with roughly 90% observed a single time. The germline gives CDR1 LNHDA, CDR2 SQIVND (reference sequence). Germline trimming cut 4 bases from V and 1 base from J; bases unmatched to any gene: 3. The length of the CDR3 is 15 residues. The material was peripheral blood, obtained in the first trimester of pregnancy. This rearrangement joins TRBV19 to TRBJ2-5; 10 bases are shared with TRBD2. The origin of this receptor is a female donor with multiple sclerosis, enrolled in a pregnancy study. In DNA, the CDR3 is TGTGCCAGTAGTAGACTAGCGGGTGTCCAAGAGACCCAGTACTTC. Encoded protein: CASSRLAGVQETQYF.